The clone carrying this T cell receptor (beta chain) has ten or more counts. V was shortened by 5 bases and J by 9 bases, with 14 bases between the two germline ends. The CDR3 totals 13 residues. The germline V gene encodes CDR1 SGHTA and CDR2 FQGNSA. The lymph nodes were axillary draining lymph nodes from breast cancer patients. This sample was taken from a study of breast tumors, draining lymph nodes, adjacent tissues. TCRdb processed the multiplex PCR reads anew with MiXCR; each CDR3 protein has one entry. The sample contains under 250,000 distinct CDR3 sequences, less than 40% of which appear only once.

The chain carries TRBV7-2 and TRBJ2-1, with unresolved D. Sequencing was done on a sample of axillary lymph node tissue. This clonotype was sampled from a female donor with breast cancer. Some clones in this sample may be carry-over from other donors' samples. The CDR3 reads CASSQDKTFEQFF. CDR3 DNA: TGTGCCAGCAGCCAGGATAAAACTTTTGAGCAGTTCTTC. The full variable domain, completed using reference TRBV7-2 and TRBJ2-1, is GAGVSQSPSNKVTEKGKDVELRCDPISGHTALYWYRQSLGQGLEFLIYFQGNSAPDKSGLPSDRFSAERTGGSVSTLTIQRTQQEDSAVYLCASSQDKTFEQFFGPGTRLTVL.